Below are 22 T cell receptor beta chains sequenced from a single sample in a study of vaccination and CD4 T cells after COVID-19. The treatment denotes: roughly 10-day PBMC culture with coronavirus spike peptide pools or control peptides (ViraFEST assay). For these receptors, no antigen is known. The Oncomine TCR Beta short-read assay sequenced DNA from cultured CD4+ T cells. TCRdb re-called the PCR reads through MiXCR, storing one row per CDR3 protein. The sample has roughly 14,000 distinct CDR3 sequences, around 38% seen once. Sequencing was performed on cultured CD4+ T cells from blood. These receptor sequences come from a human donor with COVID-19.

The CDR3 protein is CSVGGTLILLANVLTF. CDR3 nucleotide sequence: TGCAGCGTTGGAGGGACACTGATTCTTTTGGCCAACGTCCTGACTTTC. The chain joins TRBV29-1 to TRBJ2-6; D perhaps matches TRBD1 (6 bases). Trimming took off 4 bases at V and 6 bases at J, with 19 bases between the two ends. Germline CDR1 and CDR2: SQVTM and ANQGSEA. The CDR3 has 16 amino acids.

This sequence joins TRBV29-1 and TRBJ1-2; no clear D. V was cut by 0 bases and J by 3 bases, with 8 bases left in between. This CDR3 comprises 13 residues. In germline, CDR1 is SQVTM, CDR2 ANQGSEA. This CDR3 is CSVEDLGDYGYTF. CDR3 nucleotides: TGCAGCGTTGAAGATTTGGGAGACTATGGCTACACCTTC.

This clonotype was seen a few times. The rearrangement joins TRBV10-2 to TRBJ1-2, with D unresolved. The CDR3 consists of 13 residues. Between the trimmed V and J ends, which lost 2 bases and 3 bases, there was a span of 7 bases. Germline CDR1 is WSHSY and CDR2 is SAAADI. The CDR3 is CASSEKADYGYTF. For the CDR3, the DNA is TGCGCCAGCAGTGAGAAGGCGGACTATGGCTACACCTTC.

The genes are TRBV5-1 and TRBJ2-5; 10 nucleotides line up with TRBD2. This CDR3 comprises 15 residues. V shed 4 bases, J shed 3 bases, and the junction held 6 bases outside the gene matches. In germline, CDR1 is SGHRS, CDR2 YFSETQ. The CDR3 DNA sequence: TGCGCCAGCAGCCCATCCAGCGGGGGGGAAGAGACCCAGTACTTC. It codes for CASSPSSGGEETQYF.

J is TRBJ2-7 and V is TRBV7-8; 7 nucleotides match TRBD1. With 6 bases clipped from V and 2 bases from J, the junction kept 7 bases outside the gene matches. This CDR3 is 14 amino acids long. Germline CDR1 is SGHVS and CDR2 is FQNEAQ. The CDR3 DNA sequence: TGTGCCAGCAGTTTCCGGGACAGAGCCTACGAGCAGTACTTC. Its protein product is CASSFRDRAYEQYF.

The V and J genes are TRBV12-3 or TRBV12-4 and TRBJ2-5; D gene ambiguous. V dropped 3 bases and J dropped 2 bases, with 7 bases sitting between them. The CDR3 loop spans 13 amino acids. CDR3 sequence reads: CASSLASQETQYF. The CDR3 DNA reads TGTGCCAGCAGTTTGGCGTCTCAAGAGACCCAGTACTTC.

The chain carries TRBV12-3 or TRBV12-4 and TRBJ1-2, with 7 bases that match TRBD1. The CDR3 totals 12 residues. V lost 5 bases to trimming and J lost 4 bases; unmatched junction nucleotides: 1. CDR3 amino acids: CASSGDSYGYTF. The CDR3 bases are TGTGCCAGCAGTGGGGACAGCTATGGCTACACCTTC.

The chain joins TRBV5-1 to TRBJ1-2; TRBD1 agrees at 10 bases. CDR3 length: 16 residues. In germline, CDR1 is SGHRS, CDR2 YFSETQ. The trim removed 5 bases at V and 8 bases at J, leaving 15 bases unmatched. The CDR3 loop reads CASSYAEDRGLGGYTF. CDR3 nucleotide sequence: TGCGCCAGCAGTTACGCGGAGGACAGGGGGTTGGGGGGCTACACCTTC.

This clonotype was counted a single time. Germline and junction disagree at one end, which may indicate a read error. The chain uses TRBV6-5 and TRBJ1-6; 10 bases line up with TRBD1. Germline CDR1 and CDR2: MNHEY and SVGAGI. The CDR3 length is 16 residues. The CDR3 DNA reads as TGTGCCGGCAGTTACTCGAAGGGACAGGGGAAGGCACCCCTCCACTTT. It codes for CAGSYSKGQGKAPLHF.

The rearrangement links TRBV10-3 to TRBJ2-5; 10 bases map to TRBD1. Looked up from germline, CDR1 is ENHRY and CDR2 is SYGVKD. CDR3 length: 12 amino acids. J was trimmed by 4 bases and V by 10 bases; bases with no gene match: 3. CDR3 loop: CATRTGGETQYF. For the CDR3, the DNA is TGTGCCACCAGGACAGGGGGAGAGACCCAGTACTTC.

This chain links TRBV30 with TRBJ2-7; 10 bases are shared with TRBD1. This CDR3 has 14 amino acids. CDR1 is GTSNPN and CDR2 is SVGIG in the germline V gene (reference sequence). V shed 3 bases and J 4 bases; nucleotides not matched to a gene: 6. Here the CDR3 DNA reads TGTGCCTGGAGGGGACGGGACAGGGGTTACGAGCAGTACTTC. Residues: CAWRGRDRGYEQYF.

The V call is TRBV20-1, the J call TRBJ2-2, with 8 bases identical to TRBD2. CDR1 and CDR2 (germline): DFQATT, SNEGSKA (reference sequence). Trimming removed 5 bases from V and 6 bases from J; junction bases left unmatched: 8. The CDR3 contains 14 residues. The CDR3 DNA reads TGCAGTGCTGTGGGGCTAGCGGGTGCCGGGGAGCTGTTTTTT. This codes for CSAVGLAGAGELFF.

The V and J genes are TRBV6-1 and TRBJ2-1; TRBD2 matches at 9 bases. J gave up 2 bases and V 5 bases, and 4 bases lay outside the gene matches. The CDR3 spans 15 residues. Germline-derived CDR1 and CDR2 are MNHNS and SASEGT. The CDR3 loop reads CASSPAGGPYNEQFF. The CDR3 nucleotides read TGTGCCAGCAGTCCGGCGGGGGGGCCCTACAATGAGCAGTTCTTC.

The chain links TRBV7-2 to TRBJ2-2; D uncertain. The CDR3 length is 14 residues. CDR1 is SGHTA, CDR2 FQGNSA, per germline. With 8 bases removed from V and 6 bases from J, the gap between germline ends came to 16 bases. Here the CDR3 reads CASGASMWSGELFF. In DNA form, the CDR3 reads TGTGCCAGCGGAGCCTCTATGTGGTCCGGGGAGCTGTTTTTT.

This clonotype was seen a few times. The chain employs TRBV4-1 and TRBJ1-5; 7 nucleotides align to TRBD1. Trimming took 3 bases from V and 7 from J; bases not matched to a gene: 9. The CDR3 runs to 15 residues. Germline-derived CDR1 and CDR2 are MGHRA and YSYEKL. The CDR3 DNA reads TGCGCCAGCAGCCAGGCCACAGGGGCGGGCCAGCCCCAGCATTTT. This codes for CASSQATGAGQPQHF.

This chain uses TRBV2 with TRBJ1-5; D is unclear. This CDR3 contains 15 residues. Germline V gene sequence: CDR1 SNHLY, CDR2 FYNNEI. V was cut by 4 bases and J by 2 bases, with 12 bases left in between. The CDR3 spells CASSGATTGNQPQHF. DNA of the CDR3: TGTGCCAGCAGTGGCGCTACGACCGGCAATCAGCCCCAGCATTTT. The whole variable domain, remainder taken from reference TRBV2 and TRBJ1-5, is EPEVTQTPSHQVTQMGQEVILRCVPISNHLYFYWYRQILGQKVEFLVSFYNNEISEKSEIFDDQFSVERPDGSNFTLKIRSTKLEDSAMYFCASSGATTGNQPQHFGDGTRLSIL.

The chain uses TRBV7-2 and TRBJ1-5, with a weak D call TRBD1 (6 bases). Trimming shortened V by 5 bases and J by 5 bases, and 19 bases separated the two germline ends. In germline, CDR1 is SGHTA, CDR2 FQGNSA. The CDR3 spans 16 residues. The CDR3 sequence is CASSPRGGARDQPQHF. For the CDR3, the DNA is TGTGCCAGCAGCCCTAGGGGGGGGGCTAGGGATCAGCCCCAGCATTTT.

J is TRBJ1-5 and V is TRBV18; a weak D match, TRBD1 (5 bases). The V end lost 3 bases, the J end lost 7 bases, and 16 bases lay between the germline ends. The germline V gene encodes CDR1 KGHSH and CDR2 LQKENI. CDR3 length: 15 amino acids. The CDR3: CASSPRDGGGQPQHF. CDR3 coding DNA: TGTGCCAGCTCACCCCGGGACGGAGGAGGACAGCCCCAGCATTTT. Variable domain in full (rest from reference TRBV18 and TRBJ1-5): NAGVMQNPRHLVRRRGQEARLRCSPMKGHSHVYWYRQLPEEGLKFMVYLQKENIIDESGMPKERFSAEFPKEGPSILRIQQVVRGDSAAYFCASSPRDGGGQPQHFGDGTRLSIL.

The chain employs TRBV6-2 or TRBV6-3 and TRBJ1-5, with 7 bases aligning to TRBD1. Germline V gene sequence: CDR1 MNHEY, CDR2 SVGEGT. The ends lost 6 bases at V and 2 bases at J; junction bases unmatched: 7. This CDR3 is 15 amino acids long. The CDR3 region has the DNA TGTGCCAGCAGCACCGACAGGGAGGGCAATCAGCCCCAGCATTTT. This codes for CASSTDREGNQPQHF.

The chain carries TRBV6-1 and TRBJ2-7, with TRBD1 identical over 9 bases. CDR1 and CDR2 from the germline V gene are MNHNS and SASEGT. The V and J ends lost 3 bases and 2 bases, in that order; junction bases with no gene match: 5. This CDR3 comprises 15 residues. The CDR3 sequence: CASSDTGGAPYEQYF. The CDR3 region has the DNA TGTGCCAGCAGTGACACAGGGGGCGCCCCCTACGAGCAGTACTTC.

This chain uses TRBV11-2 with TRBJ1-2, with 7 bases lining up with TRBD1. Germline-derived CDR1 and CDR2 are SGHAT and FQNNGV. The trim removed 5 bases at V and 4 bases at J, leaving 7 bases unmatched. This CDR3 contains 14 residues. The CDR3 region is CASSQDRVGYGYTF. CDR3 bases: TGTGCCAGCAGCCAAGACAGGGTTGGCTATGGCTACACCTTC.

This clonotype was detected once. This rearrangement joins TRBV12-3 or TRBV12-4 to TRBJ2-6; D gene uncertain. V was pared by 6 bases and J by 0 bases, with 12 bases between. This CDR3 spans 16 amino acids. CDR3 sequence reads: CASSRDDGSGANVLTF. The CDR3 bases are TGTGCCAGCAGCCGCGACGACGGCTCTGGGGCCAACGTCCTGACTTTC.